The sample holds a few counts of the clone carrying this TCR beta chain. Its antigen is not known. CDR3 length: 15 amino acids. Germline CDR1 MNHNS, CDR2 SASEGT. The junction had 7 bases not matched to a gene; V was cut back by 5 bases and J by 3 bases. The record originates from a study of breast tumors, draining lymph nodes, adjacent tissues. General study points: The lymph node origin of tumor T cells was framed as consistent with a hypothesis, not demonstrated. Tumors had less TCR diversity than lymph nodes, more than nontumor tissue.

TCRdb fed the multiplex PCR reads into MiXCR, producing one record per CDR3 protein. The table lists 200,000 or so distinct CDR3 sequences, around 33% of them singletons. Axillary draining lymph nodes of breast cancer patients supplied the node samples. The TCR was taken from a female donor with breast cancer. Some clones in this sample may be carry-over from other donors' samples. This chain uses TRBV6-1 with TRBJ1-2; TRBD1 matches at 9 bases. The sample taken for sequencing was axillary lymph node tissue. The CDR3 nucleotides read TGTGCCAGCAGTCCACAGGGGGCGGGCGACTATGGCTACACCTTC. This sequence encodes CASSPQGAGDYGYTF.